These 24 T cell receptor beta chains were sequenced from one sample in a study of blood T cells in healthy people across ages. A second roughly 6 to 12 cycle PCR used barcoded and J-beta primers. MiXCR was run by TCRdb on the 5' RACE reads, yielding one entry per CDR3 protein. The table records 730,000 or so distinct CDR3 sequences, roughly 43% of them present only once. Sequenced input: blood. Receptors were obtained from a man older than 75 in good health.

In its sample, this clonotype was seen a few times. V and J are TRBV20-1 and TRBJ1-6; a weak D match, TRBD1 (5 bases). The V and J ends lost 5 bases and 9 bases respectively, with 11 bases between them. Looked up from germline, CDR1 is DFQATT and CDR2 is SNEGSKA (reference sequence). CDR3 size: 12 residues. The CDR3 nucleotides are TGCAGTGCTGACTCGGGGGGTTCACCCCTCCACTTT. Translation: CSADSGGSPLHF.

The chain is built from TRBV5-1 and TRBJ2-7, with TRBD2 matching 7 bases. The CDR3 has 17 residues. The V gene's germline CDR1 is SGHRS and CDR2 YFSETQ. V lost 0 bases and J lost 0; bases outside the gene matches: 9. The CDR3 bases are TGCGCCAGCAGCTTGGCCGGGGGGACTAAGCCCTCCTACGAGCAGTACTTC. Its translation is CASSLAGGTKPSYEQYF.

The chain couples TRBV6-5 to TRBJ2-3; 12 bases line up with TRBD2. J gave up 0 bases and V 0 bases, and 7 bases lay outside the gene matches. Per germline, CDR1 MNHEY and CDR2 SVGAGI. The CDR3 is 19 residues long. CDR3 protein: CASSYSTSGSRLSTDTQYF. In nucleotides, the CDR3 is TGTGCCAGCAGTTACTCGACTAGCGGGAGTAGATTAAGCACAGATACGCAGTATTTT.

The chain joins TRBV21-1 to TRBJ2-1; TRBD1 is taken as the D call from the table, unchecked against the DNA. The J call may not be correct, given that the DNA end is closer to TRBJ2-7. TRBV21-1 is a known pseudogene. The CDR3 has 15 amino acids. The CDR3 region is CASSIRTGGYNEQYF. In DNA, the CDR3 is TGTGCCAGCAGCATCCGGACAGGGGGATACAATGAGCAGTACTTC.

J is TRBJ2-5 and V is TRBV10-3; D uncertain. From germline, CDR1 is ENHRY and CDR2 SYGVKD. CDR3 size: 13 residues. V gave up 3 bases and J gave up 4 bases, with 9 bases separating them. The CDR3 region is CAISDTHGETQYF. DNA of the CDR3: TGTGCCATCAGTGATACGCACGGAGAGACCCAGTACTTC.

The chain carries TRBV12-5 and TRBJ1-2, with D uncertain. Germline V gene sequence: CDR1 LGHNT, CDR2 FRNRAP. V lost 1 base and J 8 bases, leaving 14 bases between the germline ends. The CDR3 loop spans 14 amino acids. CDR3 in amino acids: CASGLGGVLKGYTF. CDR3 in DNA: TGTGCTAGTGGTTTGGGCGGGGTATTAAAGGGCTACACCTTC.

This rearrangement joins TRBV5-1 to TRBJ2-1; D could derive from TRBD1 or TRBD2 (7 bases each). Germline CDR1 SGHRS, CDR2 YFSETQ. V was pared by 2 bases and J by 0 bases, with 21 bases between. The CDR3 sequence is 19 residues long. The CDR3 sequence is CASSLGRGGTSLSYNEQFF. In nucleotides, the CDR3 is TGCGCCAGCAGCTTAGGCAGGGGGGGGACAAGCCTCTCCTACAATGAGCAGTTCTTC.

This chain connects TRBV20-1 to TRBJ1-2; possible D gene TRBD1, 5 bases. The CDR3 is made up of 14 amino acids. CDR1 and CDR2 (germline): DFQATT, SNEGSKA (reference sequence). The V end was cut by 0 bases, the J end by 5 bases, with 13 bases between. CDR3 nucleotides: TGCAGTGCTAGAGATGGGACCACCAAGTATGGCTACACCTTC. It encodes CSARDGTTKYGYTF.

At least ten counts were recorded for this clonotype. The rearrangement links TRBV15 to TRBJ2-3, with 14 bases fitting TRBD2. In germline, CDR1 is LNHNV, CDR2 YYDKDF (reference sequence). V shed 4 bases, J shed 4 bases, and the junction held 4 bases outside the gene matches. The CDR3 is made up of 16 amino acids. CDR3 in DNA: TGTGCCACCAGCACCCGACTAGCGGGAGGGCCAGATACGCAGTATTTT. This encodes CATSTRLAGGPDTQYF.

The rearrangement uses TRBV20-1 and TRBJ1-2, with 7 bases aligning to TRBD1. Trimming took 3 bases from V and 5 from J; bases not matched to a gene: 18. Germline V gene data show CDR1 as DFQATT and CDR2 as SNEGSKA (reference sequence). This CDR3 spans 17 amino acids. The CDR3 DNA reads TGCAGTGCTAGGGGTCTACAGGGGACTGGGGAGGGGTATGGCTACACCTTC. Its translation is CSARGLQGTGEGYGYTF.

This clonotype was found a few times. This sequence joins TRBV7-9 and TRBJ2-7; 9 positions match TRBD1. V lost 1 base to trimming and J lost 5 bases; unmatched junction nucleotides: 3. The CDR3 sequence is 14 residues long. Germline V lookup: CDR1 SEHNR, CDR2 FQNEAQ (reference sequence). CDR3 protein: CASSLVGDRDEQYF. The CDR3 DNA is TGTGCCAGCAGCTTAGTGGGGGACAGGGACGAGCAGTACTTC.

This chain joins TRBV20-1 and TRBJ2-7, with TRBD1 matching 7 bases. V lost 5 bases to trimming and J lost 3 bases; unmatched junction nucleotides: 10. Germline assignment: CDR1 DFQATT and CDR2 SNEGSKA (reference sequence). The CDR3 has 14 residues. CDR3 protein: CSAELPGQSYEQYF. The CDR3 bases are TGCAGTGCTGAACTCCCGGGACAGAGCTACGAGCAGTACTTC.

The V and J genes are TRBV5-1 and TRBJ2-1; TRBD1 agrees at 11 bases. V shed 4 bases and J 3 bases; nucleotides not matched to a gene: 6. Germline CDR1 is SGHRS and CDR2 is YFSETQ. This CDR3 contains 16 residues. This CDR3 reads CASSPEGTGGYNEQFF. CDR3 DNA sequence: TGCGCCAGCAGCCCTGAAGGGACAGGGGGCTACAATGAGCAGTTCTTC.

This clonotype was counted between two and nine times. One junction end does not reproduce the germline sequence, and a read error may be involved. This chain connects TRBV7-7 to TRBJ2-1, with 8 bases lining up with TRBD2. The CDR3 covers 16 residues. Germline loops: CDR1 SSHAT, CDR2 FNYEAQ (reference sequence). The chain's CDR3 is CASSPRTSPSYNEQFF. In DNA form, the CDR3 reads TGTGCTAGCAGCCCGCGGACTAGCCCGTCGTACAATGAGCAGTTCTTC.

The rearrangement links TRBV11-2 to TRBJ2-7; D not certain. V was pared by 2 bases and J by 5 bases, with 13 bases between. There are 14 residues in the CDR3. Germline V gene lookup returns CDR1 SGHAT and CDR2 FQNNGV. CDR3 sequence: CASSLKRPTDEQYF. The CDR3 bases are TGTGCCAGCAGCTTAAAGAGGCCGACCGACGAGCAGTACTTC. Combining the CDR3 with reference TRBV11-2 and TRBJ2-7 gives the whole variable domain EAGVAQSPRYKIIEKRQSVAFWCNPISGHATLYWYQQILGQGPKLLIQFQNNGVVDDSQLPKDRFSAERLKGVDSTLKIQPAKLEDSAVYLCASSLKRPTDEQYFGPGTRLTVT.

The chain is built from TRBV6-2 or TRBV6-3 and TRBJ2-5; 12 nucleotides match TRBD2. This CDR3 is built from 19 residues. V gave up 4 bases and J gave up 2 bases; unmatched junction bases: 14. Germline loops: CDR1 MNHEY, CDR2 SVGEGT. CDR3 nucleotide sequence: TGTGCCAGCAGTTGGCTAGCGGGAGGGACTAGAGAGCGACAAGAGACCCAGTACTTC. Translation: CASSWLAGGTRERQETQYF.

This clonotype was counted a few times. The V gene is TRBV15, the J gene TRBJ1-1; 11 bases are a match to TRBD1. CDR1 is LNHNV and CDR2 is YYDKDF in the germline V gene (reference sequence). The V and J ends lost 5 bases and 4 bases, in that order; junction bases with no gene match: 0. The CDR3 has 13 residues. In DNA form, the CDR3 reads TGTGCCACCAGCGGGACAGGGGGCACTGAAGCTTTCTTT. It codes for CATSGTGGTEAFF.

The genes are TRBV29-1 and TRBJ1-2, with 7 bases matching TRBD1. CDR1 and CDR2 from the germline V gene are SQVTM and ANQGSEA. Germline trimming cut 0 bases from V and 8 bases from J; bases unmatched to any gene: 9. The CDR3 extends over 14 amino acids. Written as DNA, the CDR3 is TGCAGCGTTGAAGATCTTACAGGGGTTGACGGCTACACCTTC. Translating it yields CSVEDLTGVDGYTF.

This clonotype appeared a few times. The V and J genes are TRBV6-2 or TRBV6-3 and TRBJ2-1; D gene ambiguous. This CDR3 is 21 amino acids long. In germline, CDR1 is MNHEY, CDR2 SVGEGT. The ends were cut back, 0 bases at V and 0 bases at J, with 24 bases in the middle. The DNA for the CDR3 is TGTGCCAGCAGTTACTCCCCGTTCGGTTACAACCCTAGTAGCTCCTACAATGAGCAGTTCTTC. Protein: CASSYSPFGYNPSSSYNEQFF.

This chain joins TRBV20-1 and TRBJ2-5, with 9 bases lining up with TRBD1. After removal of 0 bases from V and 4 bases from J, the junction contained 9 bases not matched to a gene. The CDR3 spans 16 residues. Germline V gene data show CDR1 as DFQATT and CDR2 as SNEGSKA (reference sequence). The DNA for the CDR3 is TGCAGTGCTAGAGATGACAGGGGGGACTCCCCAGAGACCCAGTACTTC. Translating gives CSARDDRGDSPETQYF.

The chain combines TRBV5-1 with TRBJ1-1; unclear D gene. V was cut by 4 bases and J by 5 bases, with 18 bases left in between. The CDR3 covers 15 residues. In germline, CDR1 is SGHRS, CDR2 YFSETQ. CDR3 in DNA: TGCGCCAGCAGCCCCGCCCTTGCGGTTGGAACTGAAGCTTTCTTT. This encodes CASSPALAVGTEAFF. The full variable domain, rest sourced from reference TRBV5-1 and TRBJ1-1, is KAGVTQTPRYLIKTRGQQVTLSCSPISGHRSVSWYQQTPGQGLQFLFEYFSETQRNKGNFPGRFSGRQFSNSRSEMNVSTLELGDSALYLCASSPALAVGTEAFFGQGTRLTVV.

The chain joins TRBV27 to TRBJ2-3; D is undetermined. Trimming removed 6 bases at V and 0 bases at J, with 16 bases between. The CDR3 contains 16 residues. The germline V gene encodes CDR1 MNHEY and CDR2 SMNVEV (reference sequence). DNA for the CDR3: TGTGCCAGCAGATGGGGAAGGATGGGCAGCACAGATACGCAGTATTTT. Translated: CASRWGRMGSTDTQYF.

This clonotype has a handful of counts. As DNA, the CDR3 is TGTGCCAGCAGTTACTCGGGGACAGGGAGTTCACCCCTCCACTTT. Its translation is CASSYSGTGSSPLHF. The chain recombines TRBV6-5 with TRBJ1-6, with TRBD1 matching over 9 bases. The CDR3 totals 15 residues. After removal of 0 bases from V and 9 bases from J, the junction contained 3 bases not matched to a gene. Per the germline V gene, CDR1 is MNHEY and CDR2 is SVGAGI.

The chain links TRBV7-9 to TRBJ2-3; 9 positions match TRBD1. The ends lost 5 bases at V and 2 bases at J; junction bases unmatched: 11. Germline V gene lookup returns CDR1 SEHNR and CDR2 FQNEAQ (reference sequence). The CDR3 length is 17 residues. Here the CDR3 DNA reads TGTGCCAGCAGCCCAAGCCCGGGACAGGGTCCCACAGATACGCAGTATTTT. Amino acids: CASSPSPGQGPTDTQYF.